This passage covers 28 T cell receptor beta chains from one sample sequenced in a study of blood T cells in healthy people across ages. Using a J-beta primer mix together with a sample-barcoded 5' primer, a second PCR was run for roughly 7 to 11 cycles. TCRdb redid the calling of the 5' RACE reads with MiXCR, one entry per CDR3 protein. The data hold about 650,000 distinct CDR3 sequences, with about 34% observed a single time. The sequenced sample consisted of blood. The receptors originated from a woman of 80 years or more in good health.

This sequence joins TRBV6-5 and TRBJ1-4, with D tentatively TRBD1 (5 bases). V was pared by 11 bases and J by 7 bases, with 14 bases between. Germline CDR1 reads MNHEY; CDR2 reads SVGAGI. This CDR3 is built from 12 residues. The CDR3 region is CAASRRGEKLFF. CDR3 bases: TGTGCCGCATCTCGGAGGGGTGAAAAACTGTTTTTT.

This chain joins TRBV3-1 and TRBJ2-7; D unclear. Between the trimmed V and J ends, which lost 4 bases and 7 bases, there was a span of 17 bases. Germline assignment: CDR1 LGHDT and CDR2 YNNKEL (reference sequence). CDR3 size: 14 residues. The CDR3 reads CASSRGRACGEQYF. The CDR3 DNA sequence: TGTGCCAGCAGCCGAGGAAGGGCATGCGGAGAGCAGTACTTC.

The chain combines TRBV9 with TRBJ2-4, with 9 bases matching TRBD1. The assigned J gene may be wrong: the sequence end matches TRBJ2-7 better. The CDR3 sequence is 14 residues long. Looked up from germline, CDR1 is SGDLS and CDR2 is YYNGEE. The CDR3 nucleotides read TGTGCCAGCAGCGAGACCGGGACAGGGATCGAGCAGTACTTC. Residues: CASSETGTGIEQYF.

The chain employs TRBV5-1 and TRBJ2-3; TRBD1 or TRBD2 may be the D gene (5 bases each). This CDR3 has 15 residues. The germline V gene encodes CDR1 SGHRS and CDR2 YFSETQ. V lost 6 bases and J 2 bases, leaving 16 bases between the germline ends. The CDR3 region has the DNA TGCGCCAGCATGGGGCAGAGGGGACCCACAGATACGCAGTATTTT. This translates into CASMGQRGPTDTQYF.

The V gene is TRBV27, the J gene TRBJ2-5; a weak D match, TRBD2 (7 bases). This CDR3 is 15 amino acids long. Germline assignment: CDR1 MNHEY and CDR2 SMNVEV (reference sequence). The ends were cut back, 3 bases at V and 5 bases at J, with 16 bases in the middle. The CDR3 here is CASSLRGGLGETQYF. The CDR3 DNA is TGTGCCAGCAGTTTGAGGGGGGGCTTGGGGGAGACCCAGTACTTC.

This clonotype was observed many times. V and J are TRBV4-2 and TRBJ2-3; the D gene is possibly TRBD2 (5 bases). Germline V gene lookup returns CDR1 LGHNA and CDR2 YNFKEQ. The CDR3 is 17 amino acids. Trimming took off 1 base at V and 0 bases at J, with 14 bases between the two ends. The DNA of the CDR3 is TGTGCCAGCAGCCAAGCAGATCGGGGAACTAGCACAGATACGCAGTATTTT. It yields the protein CASSQADRGTSTDTQYF.

Comment on this clonotype: This may stem from a read error, because a much larger clone lies one nucleotide away. This chain connects TRBV7-3 to TRBJ2-5; TRBD2 might be the D (6 bases). The CDR3 is 13 residues long. The germline V and J ends were trimmed by 6 bases and 11 bases, with 19 bases remaining between them. Germline CDR1 and CDR2: SGHTA and FQGTGA. The CDR3 bases are TGTGCCAGCAGTCTCGCGGGGAAGAATGAGCAGTACTTC. Encoded protein: CASSLAGKNEQYF. Full variable domain (missing parts from reference TRBV7-3 and TRBJ2-5): GAGVSQTPSNKVTEKGKYVELRCDPISGHTALYWYRQSLGQGPEFLIYFQGTGAADDSGLPNDRFFAVRPEGSVSTLKIQRTERGDSAVYLCASSLAGKNEQYFGPGTRLLVL.

There are a few counts of this clonotype. The gene calls are TRBV30 and TRBJ1-1; D may be TRBD1 (5 bases). Germline loops: CDR1 GTSNPN, CDR2 SVGIG (reference sequence). This CDR3 has 12 amino acids. Trimming shortened V by 0 bases and J by 10 bases, and 12 bases separated the two germline ends. The DNA of the CDR3 is TGTGCCTGGAGTGTGAGGGGTGAGAGAGCTTTCTTT. Protein: CAWSVRGERAFF.

The J gene is TRBJ1-6, the V gene TRBV7-3; 8 nucleotides agree with TRBD1. V trimming: 3 bases; J trimming: 7 bases; junction bases outside the gene matches: 5. Germline V gene data show CDR1 as SGHTA and CDR2 as FQGTGA. The CDR3 extends over 15 amino acids. The DNA for the CDR3 is TGTGCCAGCAGCTTGACAGGGGATTCCAATTCACCCCTCCACTTT. Amino acids: CASSLTGDSNSPLHF.

This clonotype was seen only a few times. This chain uses TRBV30 with TRBJ1-1; no reliable D call. This CDR3 region has 13 residues. CDR1 is GTSNPN and CDR2 is SVGIG in the germline V gene (reference sequence). V lost 3 bases, J lost 1 base, and 9 bases lay in between. CDR3 sequence (DNA): TGTGCCTGGAGCTCACTGAGGAACACTGAAGCTTTCTTT. It translates to CAWSSLRNTEAFF.

Comments on this clonotype: A junction end diverges from the germline sequence, so it may reflect a read error. CDR3 protein: CASSLAADSSSEQYF. The CDR3 region has the DNA TGTGCCAGCAGCTTAGCGGCCGACTCTTCCTCCGAGCAGTACTTC. V gene TRBV7-2 combines with J gene TRBJ2-7, with D unresolved. The germline V gene encodes CDR1 SGHTA and CDR2 FQGNSA. CDR3 length: 15 residues.

The sample holds many counts of this clonotype. The chain carries TRBV5-1 and TRBJ2-3; no firm D call. Per the germline V gene, CDR1 is SGHRS and CDR2 is YFSETQ. The ends were cut back, 2 bases at V and 0 bases at J, with 7 bases in the middle. CDR3 length: 14 residues. CDR3 sequence reads: CASSLLPSTDTQYF. The CDR3 DNA follows: TGCGCCAGCAGCTTATTACCTAGCACAGATACGCAGTATTTT.

A few counts support this clonotype. This may stem from a read error, because a much larger clone lies one nucleotide away. The V gene is TRBV4-3, the J gene TRBJ2-7; the D gene is possibly TRBD2 (7 bases). This CDR3 is 15 amino acids long. Germline-derived CDR1 and CDR2 are LGHNA and YSLEER. V dropped 0 bases and J dropped 7 bases, with 16 bases sitting between them. The CDR3 DNA reads TGCGCCAGCAGCCAAGAGGGGGGGGCCGACAATGAGCAGTACTTC. This codes for CASSQEGGADNEQYF.

This clonotype showed up many times. This sequence joins TRBV18 and TRBJ2-5; 7 bases fit TRBD1. The germline CDR1 and CDR2 sequences are KGHSH and LQKENI. The ends lost 2 bases at V and 9 bases at J; junction bases unmatched: 18. The CDR3 sequence is 17 residues long. The CDR3 sequence: CASSPVLGQTSQGAQYF. The CDR3 DNA reads as TGTGCCAGCTCACCAGTACTGGGACAGACTTCGCAAGGGGCCCAGTACTTC.

Worth noting for this clonotype: A much larger clone sits a single nucleotide away, making a read error possible. J is TRBJ2-1 and V is TRBV9; D is ambiguous. The CDR3 loop spans 13 amino acids. Germline CDR1 SGDLS, CDR2 YYNGEE. CDR3 loop: CASSVSTHNEQCF. CDR3 DNA: TGTGCCAGCAGCGTATCAACTCACAATGAGCAGTGCTTC.

This clonotype was recorded only once. A much more abundant neighbour one base away suggests this may be a read error. This chain links TRBV7-6 with TRBJ1-1; TRBD1 is a possible D gene (5 bases). The V gene's germline CDR1 is SGHVS and CDR2 FNYEAQ. CDR3 size: 18 residues. CDR3 loop: CTSSLFVTMGPRGTEAFF. The DNA for the CDR3 is TGTACCAGCAGCTTATTCGTGACGATGGGCCCAAGGGGCACTGAAGCTTTCTTT.

This clonotype was counted ten times or more. CDR3 residues: CASNTGRVGSYEQYF. CDR3 in DNA: TGTGCCAGCAACACAGGGCGTGTGGGCTCCTACGAGCAGTACTTC. The rearrangement links TRBV7-8 to TRBJ2-7; weak D call: TRBD1 (6 bases). Germline V gives CDR1 SGHVS, CDR2 FQNEAQ. The length of the CDR3 is 15 residues. With 7 bases removed from V and 0 bases from J, the gap between germline ends came to 16 bases.

The V call is TRBV7-9, the J call TRBJ2-4; 12 nucleotides line up with TRBD2. V dropped 5 bases and J dropped 5; count of bases not matched to a gene: 7. The CDR3 spans 16 residues. Germline V gives CDR1 SEHNR, CDR2 FQNEAQ (reference sequence). CDR3 protein: CASSPRLAGEENIQYF. CDR3 nucleotides: TGTGCCAGCAGCCCTCGACTAGCGGGAGAAGAAAACATTCAGTACTTC.

Concerning this clonotype itself: This may stem from a read error, because a much larger clone lies one nucleotide away. The J gene is TRBJ2-7, the V gene TRBV5-1; D possibly uses TRBD1 or TRBD2 (6 bases each). Gene TRBJ2-5 matches the end of the DNA better, so the J call may be wrong. The CDR3 has 16 amino acids. From germline, CDR1 is SGHRS and CDR2 YFSETQ. In DNA form, the CDR3 reads TGCGCCAGCAGTTACCTAACGAGGGGGGCGACGGAGACCCAGTACTTC. Its protein product is CASSYLTRGATETQYF.

This clonotype was counted many times. The gene calls are TRBV6-2 or TRBV6-3 and TRBJ2-1, with 8 bases that match TRBD1. The junction had 7 bases not matched to a gene; V was cut back by 4 bases and J by 5 bases. The CDR3 contains 15 residues. Germline V gives CDR1 MNHEY, CDR2 SVGEGT. The CDR3 sequence: CASSLRQGAHNEQFF. CDR3 nucleotides: TGTGCCAGCAGTTTGAGGCAGGGGGCCCACAATGAGCAGTTCTTC.

The chain combines TRBV5-1 with TRBJ2-1; 12 nucleotides line up with TRBD1. CDR1 and CDR2 from the germline V gene are SGHRS and YFSETQ. The CDR3 consists of 15 residues. Germline trimming cut 4 bases from V and 7 bases from J; bases unmatched to any gene: 6. In DNA, the CDR3 is TGCGCCAGCAGCCATGGGGACAGGGGGCTAAATGAGCAGTTCTTC. Its translation: CASSHGDRGLNEQFF.

This clonotype was seen at least ten times. The rearrangement links TRBV27 to TRBJ2-4; either TRBD1 or TRBD2 may fit D (5 bases each). The CDR3 totals 19 residues. CDR1 MNHEY and CDR2 SMNVEV come from the germline V gene (reference sequence). The V end was cut by 6 bases, the J end by 0 bases, with 24 bases between. The CDR3 protein is CASSEPRGLGELAKNIQYF. CDR3 bases: TGTGCCAGCAGCGAACCTCGGGGATTGGGGGAACTAGCCAAAAACATTCAGTACTTC.

Worth noting for this clonotype: Possible read error: a much larger clone is one base away. As DNA, the CDR3 is TGTGCCGGACGGGAGGTCGTTTACGAGACCCAGTACTTC. This gives the protein CAGREVVYETQYF. The chain is built from TRBV2 and TRBJ2-5; 7 bases match TRBD2. Germline CDR1 SNHLY, CDR2 FYNNEI. J lost 5 bases, V lost 11 bases, and 11 bases had no gene match. CDR3 size: 13 residues. The full variable domain, completed using reference TRBV2 and TRBJ2-5, is EPEVTQTPSHQVTQMGQEVILRCVPISNHLYFYWYRQILGQKVEFLVSFYNNEISEKSEIFDDQFSVERPDGSNFTLKIRSTKLEDSAMYFCAGREVVYETQYFGPGTRLLVL.

On this clonotype itself: One end of the junction does not line up with germline, which may come from a read error. The chain has TRBV12-3 or TRBV12-4 and TRBJ2-3, with D possibly called TRBD1 or TRBD2 (7 bases each). The CDR3 is 16 residues long. CDR3 nucleotides: TGTGCCAGCAGTTGGGACAGCGGGGTGCCCACAGATGCGCAGTATTTT. Translating gives CASSWDSGVPTDAQYF.

This clonotype turned up a few times. The rearrangement joins TRBV18 to TRBJ1-2; no reliable D call. Germline values: CDR1 KGHSH, CDR2 LQKENI. This CDR3 is built from 12 residues. The germline V and J ends were trimmed by 5 bases and 4 bases, with 8 bases remaining between them. As DNA, the CDR3 is TGTGCCAGCTCAGGGGATCGCTATGGCTACACCTTC. It encodes CASSGDRYGYTF.

This clonotype came up many times. The rearrangement joins TRBV27 to TRBJ1-6, with a weak D call TRBD1 (6 bases). Germline CDR1 MNHEY, CDR2 SMNVEV (reference sequence). Trimming removed 3 bases at V and 8 bases at J, with 11 bases between. The CDR3 spans 14 residues. Here the CDR3 DNA reads TGTGCCAGCAGTTTTTCCAGGGGCTATTCACCCCTCCACTTT. Amino acids: CASSFSRGYSPLHF.

This clonotype has at least ten counts. The V call is TRBV4-2, the J call TRBJ1-5; possibly TRBD1 for D (5 bases). The germline gives CDR1 LGHNA, CDR2 YNFKEQ. Trimming shortened V by 0 bases and J by 2 bases, and 8 bases separated the two germline ends. The CDR3 consists of 15 residues. CDR3 loop: CASSQDPGRNQPQHF. CDR3 DNA sequence: TGTGCCAGCAGCCAAGATCCAGGGCGCAATCAGCCCCAGCATTTT.

The rearrangement joins TRBV6-1 to TRBJ1-2, with a possible D match to TRBD1 (6 bases). CDR3 length equals 15 residues. Looked up from germline, CDR1 is MNHNS and CDR2 is SASEGT. The V gene lost 7 bases and the J gene lost 8 bases, with 23 bases spanning the gap. The CDR3 sequence: CASTEQGAAPGGYTF. The CDR3 coding sequence is TGTGCCAGCACAGAACAGGGCGCAGCTCCTGGAGGCTACACCTTC.